One sample yielded the 16 T cell receptor beta chains listed below, sequenced in a study of blood T cell repertoires in COVID-19. The repertoire was sequenced with immunoSEQ multiplex PCR; TCRdb's copy has only in-frame clones and lacks some. The sample yields 100,000 to 150,000 clones, roughly 91% seen once. Source material: peripheral blood. The source of these receptors is a human donor in a cohort sampled during active COVID-19.

This chain uses TRBV30 with TRBJ2-1; the D gene is possibly TRBD2 (6 bases). This CDR3 has 14 residues. Germline V lookup: CDR1 GTSNPN, CDR2 SVGIG (reference sequence). V lost 4 bases and J lost 0, with 10 bases in between. The CDR3 nucleotides are TGTGCCTGGACCAGGACTAACTCCTACAATGAGCAGTTCTTC. Protein: CAWTRTNSYNEQFF.

The chain links TRBV10-2 to TRBJ2-1; TRBD2 agrees at 8 bases. CDR3 length: 15 residues. From germline, CDR1 is WSHSY and CDR2 SAAADI. V was pared by 8 bases and J by 0 bases, with 6 bases of the junction left unmatched. As DNA, the CDR3 is TGCGCCAGCCAACTCCGGGGGGGCTCCTACAATGAGCAGTTCTTC. It translates to CASQLRGGSYNEQFF.

CDR3 DNA: TGTGCCAGCAGCTTAGTTAGCGGGGGAAGCACAGATACGCAGTATTTT. It yields the protein CASSLVSGGSTDTQYF. The V call is TRBV7-9, the J call TRBJ2-3; 9 bases are a match to TRBD2. The CDR3 is 16 amino acids. J gave up 0 bases and V 1 base, and 2 bases lay outside the gene matches. The germline CDR1 and CDR2 sequences are SEHNR and FQNEAQ (reference sequence).

This chain connects TRBV18 to TRBJ1-2, with TRBD1 matching 7 bases. CDR1 and CDR2 (germline): KGHSH, LQKENI. The CDR3 consists of 14 residues. V was clipped by 3 bases and J by 5 bases; unmatched bases: 6. Here the CDR3 reads CASSPTDRLYGYTF. The CDR3 nucleotides are TGTGCCAGCTCACCCACGGACAGGCTGTATGGCTACACCTTC.

The chain links TRBV5-1 to TRBJ2-2, with D perhaps TRBD2 (5 bases). The CDR3 covers 16 residues. The V and J ends lost 4 bases and 7 bases respectively, with 20 bases between them. Germline CDR1 and CDR2: SGHRS and YFSETQ. CDR3 nucleotide sequence: TGCGCCAGCAGCGCCGGCGGAGGTGGGTTGAGCGGGGAGCTGTTTTTT. It yields the protein CASSAGGGGLSGELFF.

This clone was detected a few times. The chain employs TRBV27 and TRBJ1-1; a weak D match, TRBD1 (6 bases). Germline V gene data show CDR1 as MNHEY and CDR2 as SMNVEV (reference sequence). CDR3 length: 14 amino acids. V lost 4 bases to trimming and J lost 5 bases, with 14 bases between them. The CDR3 protein is CASSSYRVDTEAFF. Written as DNA, the CDR3 is TGTGCCAGCAGTTCGTACAGGGTTGATACTGAAGCTTTCTTT.

The chain recombines TRBV5-1 with TRBJ2-1; tentative D call: TRBD1 (5 bases). From germline, CDR1 is SGHRS and CDR2 YFSETQ. This CDR3 has 15 amino acids. Between the trimmed V and J ends, which lost 1 base and 3 bases, there was a span of 11 bases. In DNA form, the CDR3 reads TGCGCCAGCAGCTTGTTGGGGCTAAACTACAATGAGCAGTTCTTC. Amino acid sequence: CASSLLGLNYNEQFF.

With regard to this clone: At the DNA level, this CDR3 is encoded by other sequences in the same sample as well. The V and J genes are TRBV3-1 (or the pseudogene TRBV3-2) and TRBJ2-7; a possible D gene is TRBD1 (6 bases). V was clipped by 1 base and J by 0 bases, with 16 bases between them. CDR1 is LGHDT and CDR2 is YNNKEL in the germline V gene (reference sequence). This CDR3 is 17 amino acids long. The CDR3, as DNA: TGTGCCAGCAGCCAAGTCAGCAGGGGCCGGAGCTCCTACGAGCAGTACTTC. This encodes CASSQVSRGRSSYEQYF.

This clone was picked up one time. The V gene is TRBV5-6, the J gene TRBJ1-4, with a possible D match to TRBD1 (5 bases). V dropped 0 bases and J dropped 4 bases, with 10 bases sitting between them. The length of the CDR3 is 15 residues. Germline V gene lookup returns CDR1 SGHDT and CDR2 YYEEEE. This chain's CDR3 is CASSLGAGYNEKLFF. The CDR3 DNA sequence: TGTGCCAGCAGCTTGGGTGCAGGGTATAATGAAAAACTGTTTTTT.

The rearrangement links TRBV5-1 to TRBJ1-3; unclear D gene. Germline V gives CDR1 SGHRS, CDR2 YFSETQ. This CDR3 region has 14 residues. Trimming took off 5 bases at V and 2 bases at J, with 11 bases between the two ends. In nucleotides, the CDR3 is TGCGCCAGCAGTCCCCCCACTCCTGGAAACACCATATATTTT. Protein: CASSPPTPGNTIYF.

This clone was found once. The rearrangement uses TRBV15 and TRBJ2-1; 7 positions agree with TRBD1. Unmatched junction bases numbered 8, after V lost 6 bases and J lost 0 bases. CDR3 size: 16 residues. Per germline, CDR1 LNHNV and CDR2 YYDKDF (reference sequence). DNA of the CDR3: TGTGCCACCAGGGGCGCGACAGGGTCCTCCTACAATGAGCAGTTCTTC. Its protein product is CATRGATGSSYNEQFF.

The V and J genes are TRBV9 and TRBJ1-6, with a tentative D call TRBD1 (6 bases). Germline V gene data show CDR1 as SGDLS and CDR2 as YYNGEE. There are 16 residues in the CDR3. Trimming cost V 0 bases and J 7 bases, with 14 bases left between them. CDR3 nucleotide sequence: TGTGCCAGCAGCGTAGGAATGGGGGCGTTAAATTCACCCCTCCACTTT. Translated, it gives CASSVGMGALNSPLHF.

This chain joins TRBV2 and TRBJ2-3; 9 bases line up with TRBD1. CDR3 length equals 15 residues. The germline gives CDR1 SNHLY, CDR2 FYNNEI. The ends lost 0 bases at V and 9 bases at J; junction bases unmatched: 7. Here the CDR3 reads CASSEALLGQGTQYF. The DNA of the CDR3 is TGTGCCAGCAGTGAAGCGCTTCTGGGACAGGGAACGCAGTATTTT.

The chain links TRBV7-6 to TRBJ2-3, with 9 bases aligning to TRBD2. V shed 5 bases and J 4 bases; nucleotides not matched to a gene: 10. CDR3 length: 16 amino acids. The germline gives CDR1 SGHVS, CDR2 FNYEAQ. DNA for the CDR3: TGTGCCAGCAGCCCTACCGGGACTAGCATGGCAGATACGCAGTATTTT. This sequence encodes CASSPTGTSMADTQYF.

This clone was counted once. This chain links TRBV5-1 with TRBJ2-4; D remains unclear. V lost 4 bases, J lost 0 bases, and 11 bases lay in between. CDR3 length: 15 residues. Germline V lookup: CDR1 SGHRS, CDR2 YFSETQ. CDR3 DNA: TGCGCCAGCAGCCCCGAACACCGAGCCAAAAACATTCAGTACTTC. It specifies CASSPEHRAKNIQYF. Looking up the rest from reference TRBV5-1 and TRBJ2-4 gives the full variable domain: KAGVTQTPRYLIKTRGQQVTLSCSPISGHRSVSWYQQTPGQGLQFLFEYFSETQRNKGNFPGRFSGRQFSNSRSEMNVSTLELGDSALYLCASSPEHRAKNIQYFGAGTRLSVL.

The chain employs TRBV19 and TRBJ2-3; possible D gene TRBD2, 6 bases. Per germline, CDR1 LNHDA and CDR2 SQIVND (reference sequence). Between the trimmed V and J ends, which lost 3 bases and 2 bases, there was a span of 6 bases. This CDR3 is 13 amino acids long. CDR3 protein: CASSMGLTDTQYF. The CDR3 DNA follows: TGTGCCAGTAGTATGGGACTCACAGATACGCAGTATTTT.